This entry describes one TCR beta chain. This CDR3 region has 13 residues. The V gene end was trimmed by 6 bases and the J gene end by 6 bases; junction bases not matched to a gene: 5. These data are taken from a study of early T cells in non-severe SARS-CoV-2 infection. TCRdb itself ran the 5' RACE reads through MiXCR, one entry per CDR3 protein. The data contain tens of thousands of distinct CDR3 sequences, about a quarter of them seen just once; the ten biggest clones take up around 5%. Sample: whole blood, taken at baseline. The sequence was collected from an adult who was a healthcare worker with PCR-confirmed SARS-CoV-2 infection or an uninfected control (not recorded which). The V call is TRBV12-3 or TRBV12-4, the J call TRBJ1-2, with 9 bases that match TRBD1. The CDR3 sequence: CASSRGQGNGYTF. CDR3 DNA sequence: TGTGCCAGCAGCCGTGGACAGGGGAATGGCTACACCTTC.